This entry concerns a single T cell receptor (beta chain). Clones were read by immunoSEQ multiplex PCR, and TCRdb kept only the in-frame ones, dropping some. The table includes about 12,000 clones, approximately 69% detected once. V was trimmed by 1 base and J by 0 bases, leaving 12 bases between them. The CDR3 is 16 amino acids. The germline gives CDR1 MGHDK, CDR2 SYGVNS. The source of the sample is a study of sequential checkpoint blockade in melanoma. The treatment is: randomized to nivolumab then ipilimumab (arm A) or the reverse (arm B). Sorted cells were live CD3+CD8+, lacking CD19 and CD56, from PBMCs.

The chain is built from TRBV25-1 and TRBJ1-1; D gene ambiguous. This sequence was found in a human donor with melanoma. Sequencing was performed on CD8+ T cells sorted from blood (inferred from file names), taken from a patient given nivolumab and ipilimumab in sequence. The chain's CDR3 is CASSESGNSLNTEAFF. DNA for the CDR3: TGTGCCAGCAGTGAATCGGGGAACAGCTTGAACACTGAAGCTTTCTTT. The whole variable domain, filled in from reference TRBV25-1 and TRBJ1-1, reads EADIYQTPRYLVIGTGKKITLECSQTMGHDKMYWYQQDPGMELHLIHYSYGVNSTEKGDLSSESTVSRIRTEHFPLTLESARPSHTSQYLCASSESGNSLNTEAFFGQGTRLTVV.